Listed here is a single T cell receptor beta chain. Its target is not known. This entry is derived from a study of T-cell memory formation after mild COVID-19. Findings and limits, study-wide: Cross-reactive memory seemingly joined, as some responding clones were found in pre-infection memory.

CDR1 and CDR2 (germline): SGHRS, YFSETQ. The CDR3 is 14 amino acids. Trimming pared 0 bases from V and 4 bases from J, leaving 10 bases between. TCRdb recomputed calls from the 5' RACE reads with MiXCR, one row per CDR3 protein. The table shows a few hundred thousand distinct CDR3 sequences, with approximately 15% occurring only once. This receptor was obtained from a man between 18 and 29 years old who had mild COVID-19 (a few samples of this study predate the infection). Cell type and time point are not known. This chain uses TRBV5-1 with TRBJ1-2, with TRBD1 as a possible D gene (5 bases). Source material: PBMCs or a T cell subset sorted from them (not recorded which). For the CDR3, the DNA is TGCGCCAGCAGCTTGGAAGGGGAAATCTATGGCTACACCTTC. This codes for CASSLEGEIYGYTF.